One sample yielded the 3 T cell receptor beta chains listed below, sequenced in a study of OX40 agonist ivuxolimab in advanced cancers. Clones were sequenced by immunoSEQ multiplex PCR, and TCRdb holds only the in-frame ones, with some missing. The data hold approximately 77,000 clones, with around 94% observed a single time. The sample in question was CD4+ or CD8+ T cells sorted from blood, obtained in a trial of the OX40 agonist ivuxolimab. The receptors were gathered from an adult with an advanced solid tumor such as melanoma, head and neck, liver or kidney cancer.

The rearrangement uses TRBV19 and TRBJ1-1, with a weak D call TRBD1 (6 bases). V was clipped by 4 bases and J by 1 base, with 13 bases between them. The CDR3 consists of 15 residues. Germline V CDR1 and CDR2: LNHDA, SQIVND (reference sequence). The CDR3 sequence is CASSTQGNPNTEAFF. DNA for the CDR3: TGTGCCAGTAGTACCCAGGGGAACCCGAACACTGAAGCTTTCTTT.

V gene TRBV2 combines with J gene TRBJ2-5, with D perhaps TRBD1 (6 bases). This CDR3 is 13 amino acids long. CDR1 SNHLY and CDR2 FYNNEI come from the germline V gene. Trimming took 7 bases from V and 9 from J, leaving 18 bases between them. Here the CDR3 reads CASILLTGLPQYF. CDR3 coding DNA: TGTGCCAGCATCCTACTAACAGGGCTTCCCCAGTACTTC. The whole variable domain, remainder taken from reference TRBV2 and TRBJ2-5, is EPEVTQTPSHQVTQMGQEVILRCVPISNHLYFYWYRQILGQKVEFLVSFYNNEISEKSEIFDDQFSVERPDGSNFTLKIRSTKLEDSAMYFCASILLTGLPQYFGPGTRLLVL.

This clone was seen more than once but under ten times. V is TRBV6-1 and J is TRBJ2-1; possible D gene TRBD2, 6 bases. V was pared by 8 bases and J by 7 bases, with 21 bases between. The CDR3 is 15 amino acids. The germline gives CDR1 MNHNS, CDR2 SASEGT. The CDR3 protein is CASGLRGGNTNEQFF. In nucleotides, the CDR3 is TGTGCCAGCGGACTTAGGGGCGGGAATACGAATGAGCAGTTCTTC.